This T cell receptor (beta chain) was captured in a study of shared T cell receptors in the human thymus. There are a few counts of this clone. TCRdb's table, derived via immunoSEQ multiplex PCR, lists solely in-frame clones and lacks some. The data contain 600,000 or so clones, approximately 87% of them seen just once; the ten biggest clones take up 0.0094%. V was cut by 4 bases and J by 0 bases, with 11 bases left in between. This CDR3 is built from 15 residues. Germline V gene lookup returns CDR1 SGHNT and CDR2 YYREEE (reference sequence). These sequences were also reported in another study, on human thymus T cells. This second study notes: Healthy Finnish infants undergoing corrective surgery for congenital heart defects were the donors. Thymus pieces cut out during corrective heart surgery were the tissue that was used. Thymic and blood repertoires appeared to carry a bias in their V and J gene usage.

The sequenced sample was thymocytes. The clonotype originates from a boy under two years old with a congenital heart defect. The chain links TRBV5-4 to TRBJ1-3; D is perhaps TRBD1 (6 bases). This chain's CDR3 is CASSMTGSSGNTIYF. Written as DNA, the CDR3 is TGTGCCAGCAGCATGACAGGATCCTCTGGAAACACCATATATTTT.